This T cell receptor (beta chain) comes out of a study of T-cell memory formation after mild COVID-19 (dated by TCRdb to about 2021). Concerning the study at large: TCR sequence clusters from the two donors were found to be largely donor specific. T-cell clones expanding and contracting after mild COVID-19 in a couple of donors were tracked by longitudinal TCRalpha and TCRbeta repertoire sequencing. The cohort was made up of two young adult volunteers, one female and one male, who were previously healthy.

Sequencing was performed on an Illumina NovaSeq 6000. cDNA libraries for TCRalpha and TCRbeta were prepared by 5'RACE using constant-segment primers, with sample barcodes and unique molecular identifiers added. Trizol reagent was used to extract RNA from every sample. Libraries were amplified in two PCR steps, with a second sample barcode and Illumina TruSeq adapters added in the second step. Libraries were sequenced on an Illumina NovaSeq with 2 x 150 bp paired-end reads. The original pipeline was this. Demultiplexing of reads and collapsing into UMI-guided consensus sequences were performed with migec v1.2.7. Using mixcr v2.1.11, UMI consensuses were aligned to TRA and TRB V and J templates and then assembled into clonotypes. Expanded or contracted clonotypes were those called significant by both edgeR and NoisET, with noise models trained on biological replicates. edgeR calls used a false discovery rate-adjusted p below 0.01 and a log2 fold-change threshold of 1. As an exploratory analysis of dynamics, max-normalized trajectories of the 1000 most abundant clonotypes were examined with PCA combined with hierarchical clustering. Each responding clone was given a CD4 or CD8 phenotype based on the CD4+ and CD8+ repertoires, which had been sequenced separately. TCRdb handled the public reads itself, with Q25 trimming in fastp and clone calling in MiXCR, and kept productive beta chains. Rows are unified per CDR3 protein, each entry keeping the most common DNA and genes. The authors' filters were not applied to this entry. For this sample the table gives 150,000 to 200,000 distinct CDR3 sequences, of which roughly 12% were detected only once. The ten largest make up roughly 3.8% of the sample.

Ficoll-Paque density gradient centrifugation was the method used to isolate PBMCs. V is pared back by 2 bases and J by 6 bases, with 11 bases lying between the germline termini. CDR1 and CDR2 were assigned from the germline V gene as SGHRS and YFSETQ. The CDR3 numbers 13 residues from cysteine through phenylalanine. Only CDR3 DNA is held: 39 bases, read in frame from base 1. Summary of the overall study and its limitations: The second-wave clones that peaked on day 37 were not confirmed to be SARS-CoV-2 specific. Contracting CD4+ clones were located mainly in the CM and EM memory subsets, whereas CD8+ clones were found to be enriched in EMRA. Only a couple of mild cases were covered in the study, and larger cohorts including severe cases with pre-infection samples were considered necessary. The detection of some responding clones in pre-infection memory suggests that pre-existing cross-reactive memory T cells joined the SARS-CoV-2 response. From day 15 to 85, contracting clones showed balanced CD4/CD8 phenotypes, whereas a second wave of clones that expanded from day 15 to 37 leaned towards CD4+.

Comments on this clonotype: Its antigen remains undetermined. The input lacks base qualities; no much larger clone sits a single base away.

The sample taken for sequencing was PBMCs or a T cell subset sorted from them (not recorded which). The chain employs TRBV5-1 and TRBJ1-2; the D gene is possibly TRBD1, with 6 bases matching. This TCR was recovered from a man aged 18 to 30 who had mild COVID-19 (a few samples of this study predate the infection). The sample titles of this study are shuffled in the database, so cell type and time point are left out; the donor was told from shared clones. CDR3 sequence: CASSFGQRNGYTF. The DNA is as follows: TGCGCCAGCAGCTTTGGACAGAGAAATGGCTACACCTTC.